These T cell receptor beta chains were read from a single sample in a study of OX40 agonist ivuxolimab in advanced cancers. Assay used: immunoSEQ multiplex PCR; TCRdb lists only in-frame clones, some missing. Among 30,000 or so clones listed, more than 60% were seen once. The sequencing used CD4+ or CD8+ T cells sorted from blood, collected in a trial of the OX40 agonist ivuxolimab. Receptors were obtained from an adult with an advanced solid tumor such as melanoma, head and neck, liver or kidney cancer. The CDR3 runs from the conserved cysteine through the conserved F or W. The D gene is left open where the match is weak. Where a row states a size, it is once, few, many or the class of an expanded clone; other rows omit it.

TGTGCCTGGAGTACAGGGAACGAGCAGTACTTC | CAWSTGNEQYF | - | TRBV30 | - | TRBJ2-7 | 11
TGTGCCAGCAGGGGGGGACAGCTATTCTATGGCTACACCTTC | CASRGGQLFYGYTF | TRBD1 | TRBV7-9 | - | TRBJ1-2 | 14
TGTGCCAGCTCCTTGGGTATTGAGGGTGCTTCGTCCCAGTACTTC | CASSLGIEGASSQYF | - | TRBV5-4 | - | TRBJ2-5 | 15
TGTGCCAGCAGCTTAGCACCAGGACAAAACTACGAGCAGTACTTC | CASSLAPGQNYEQYF | - | TRBV9 | - | TRBJ2-7 | 15
TGTGCCAGCAGCTTGGGACAGGGAAGGTTCGTGGGGGCCAACGTCCTGACTTTC | CASSLGQGRFVGANVLTF | TRBD1 | TRBV5-5 | - | TRBJ2-6 | 18
TGTGCCAGCTCGGGCTTGCTGGGAGGGGGGCCCCAGCATTTT | CASSGLLGGGPQHF | - | TRBV2 | - | TRBJ1-5 | 14
TGCGCCAGCAGCCTCCGGGTAGCGCAGGACAATGAGCAGTTCTTC | CASSLRVAQDNEQFF | - | TRBV4-1 | - | TRBJ2-1 | 15
TGTGCCAGCAGTGACTCGAGAGGGCGAGATACGCAGTATTTT | CASSDSRGRDTQYF | - | TRBV6-4 | - | TRBJ2-3 | 14
TGTGCCAGCAGCTCCTTGACTAGCGGGGGGAACCAAGAGACCCAGTACTTC | CASSSLTSGGNQETQYF | TRBD2 | TRBV7-9 | - | TRBJ2-5 | 17
TGTGCCAGCAGCTTGAGGACTACTCCGGGCGGGGAGCTGTTTTTT | CASSLRTTPGGELFF | - | TRBV5-5 | - | TRBJ2-2 | 15
TGTGCCAGCAGCTTAGAAGCCCTGACCCAAGAGACCCAGTACTTC | CASSLEALTQETQYF | - | TRBV7-2 | - | TRBJ2-5 | 15
TGTGCCAGCAGCTTTAAGGGATACAGGTCAGGGGATGGCTACACCTTC | CASSFKGYRSGDGYTF | - | TRBV13 | - | TRBJ1-2 | 16
TGTGCCAGCAGTTTACGGACAGGGGACGGATACGAGCAGTACTTC | CASSLRTGDGYEQYF | TRBD1 | TRBV27 | - | TRBJ2-7 | 15
TGTGCCAGCTCACCACCGGAGGGGGCTGGCTATGGCTACACCTTC | CASSPPEGAGYGYTF | TRBD1 | TRBV18 | - | TRBJ1-2 | 15
TGTGCCAGTGCCTTGGGATCCTATAATTCACCCCTCCACTTT | CASALGSYNSPLHF | - | TRBV19 | - | TRBJ1-6 | 14
TGTGCCAGCAGTGCCGACAGGGTATCTTCTGGCTACACCTTC | CASSADRVSSGYTF | TRBD1 | TRBV27 | once | TRBJ1-2 | 14
TGTGCCAGCAGTGAATGGGGGAACGAGCAGTACTTC | CASSEWGNEQYF | - | TRBV25-1 | medium-sized | TRBJ2-7 | 12
TGTGCCAGCAGCTCCGGGACAGGGTTTGTAACCGGGGAGCTGTTTTTT | CASSSGTGFVTGELFF | TRBD1 | TRBV5-5 | - | TRBJ2-2 | 16
TGCGCCAGCGGCCTAGGGACAGGAGGCAATCAGCCCCAGCATTTT | CASGLGTGGNQPQHF | TRBD1 | TRBV4-1 | once | TRBJ1-5 | 15
TGTGCCAGCAGCTTCCAAAGGGAAAAACTGTTTTTT | CASSFQREKLFF | - | TRBV7-2 | - | TRBJ1-4 | 12
TGTGCCAGCAGCAACGGACAGGGGGCGGCCAAAAACATTCAGTACTTC | CASSNGQGAAKNIQYF | TRBD1 | TRBV9 | once | TRBJ2-4 | 16
TGTGCCAGCACTGAAATAAAGGGGCAGGGGTACGAGCAGTACTTC | CASTEIKGQGYEQYF | - | TRBV6-1 | - | TRBJ2-7 | 15
TGTGCCATCAGTGGGGGGCGGGATCCCGAGACCCAGTACTTC | CAISGGRDPETQYF | - | TRBV10-3 | - | TRBJ2-5 | 14
TGTGCCAGCTCTCGAGGACAGCCCCCTGAAAAACTGTTTTTT | CASSRGQPPEKLFF | - | TRBV18 | few | TRBJ1-4 | 14
TGTGCCAGCAGCCCCTTTCGGAGCTCCTACAATGAGCAGTTCTTC | CASSPFRSSYNEQFF | - | TRBV11-3 | few | TRBJ2-1 | 15